This record looks at one T cell receptor beta chain sequence and its context. The source of the sample is a study of technical replicates of blood from a few donors. V lost 5 bases and J lost 5; bases outside the gene matches: 8. CDR3 length equals 14 residues. CDR1 LNHDA and CDR2 SQIVND come from the germline V gene (reference sequence). This table comes from immunoSEQ multiplex PCR, and its TCRdb copy is limited to in-frame clones, with some not included. This table has tens of thousands of clones, approximately 94% appearing once. The rearrangement joins TRBV19 to TRBJ2-7; 8 bases are a match to TRBD2. What was sequenced was T cells isolated from PBMCs. The clonotype was recovered from a human donor in good health. The CDR3 DNA follows: TGTGCCAGTAGTTGGTCGGGAGGGCCTGACGAGCAGTACTTC. Its protein product is CASSWSGGPDEQYF. The entire variable domain, with the rest obtained from reference TRBV19 and TRBJ2-7, is as follows: DGGITQSPKYLFRKEGQNVTLSCEQNLNHDAMYWYRQDPGQGLRLIYYSQIVNDFQKGDIAEGYSVSREKKESFPLTVTSAQKNPTAFYLCASSWSGGPDEQYFGPGTRLTVT.